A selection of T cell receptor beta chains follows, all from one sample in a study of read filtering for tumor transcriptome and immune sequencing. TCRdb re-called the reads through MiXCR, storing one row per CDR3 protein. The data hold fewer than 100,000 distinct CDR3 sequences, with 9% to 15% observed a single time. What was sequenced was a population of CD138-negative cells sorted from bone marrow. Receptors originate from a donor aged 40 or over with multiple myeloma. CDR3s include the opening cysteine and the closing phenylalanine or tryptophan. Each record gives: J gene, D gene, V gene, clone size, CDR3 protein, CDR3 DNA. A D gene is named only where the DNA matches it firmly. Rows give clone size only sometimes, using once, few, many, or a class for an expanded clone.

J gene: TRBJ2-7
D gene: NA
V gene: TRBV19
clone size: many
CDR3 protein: CASSPGPSRSSYEQYF
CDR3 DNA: TGTGCCAGTAGTCCAGGCCCGTCCAGGAGCTCCTACGAGCAGTACTTC

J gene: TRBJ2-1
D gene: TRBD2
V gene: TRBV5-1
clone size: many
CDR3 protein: CASSLTSANNEQFF
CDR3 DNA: TGCGCCAGCAGCTTGACTAGCGCCAACAATGAGCAGTTCTTC

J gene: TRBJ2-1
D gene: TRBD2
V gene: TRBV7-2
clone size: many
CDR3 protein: CASSLLAGEQFF
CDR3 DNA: TGTGCCAGCAGCTTATTAGCGGGTGAGCAGTTCTTC

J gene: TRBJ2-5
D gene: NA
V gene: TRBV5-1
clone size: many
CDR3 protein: CASSLVGTKQETQYF
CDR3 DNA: TGCGCCAGCAGCTTGGTAGGGACAAAACAAGAGACCCAGTACTTC

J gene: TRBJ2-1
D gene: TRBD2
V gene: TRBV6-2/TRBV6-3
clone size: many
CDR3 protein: CASSFPGLAGPKQFF
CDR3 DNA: TGTGCCAGCAGCTTCCCGGGACTAGCGGGACCGAAGCAGTTCTTC

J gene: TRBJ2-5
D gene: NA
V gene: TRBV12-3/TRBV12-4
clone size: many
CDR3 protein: CASSFSGGRQETQYF
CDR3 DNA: TGTGCCAGCAGTTTCTCTGGCGGGCGGCAAGAGACCCAGTACTTC

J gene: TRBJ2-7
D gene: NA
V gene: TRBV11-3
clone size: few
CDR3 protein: CASSSSDGGPYEQYF
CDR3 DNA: TGTGCCAGCAGCTCATCGGACGGAGGACCCTACGAGCAGTACTTC

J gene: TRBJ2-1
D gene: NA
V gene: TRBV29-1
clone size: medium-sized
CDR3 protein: CSGLKRNNEQFF
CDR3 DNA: TGCAGCGGGTTAAAGAGAAACAATGAGCAGTTCTTC

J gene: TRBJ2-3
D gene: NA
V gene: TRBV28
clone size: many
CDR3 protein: CASSSSASGEDTQYF
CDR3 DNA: TGTGCCAGCAGTTCTTCCGCTTCAGGGGAAGATACGCAGTATTTT

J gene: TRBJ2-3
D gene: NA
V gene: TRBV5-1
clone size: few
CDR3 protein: CASSLLGFISADTQYF
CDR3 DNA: TGCGCCAGCAGCTTGCTGGGGTTCATATCAGCAGATACGCAGTATTTT

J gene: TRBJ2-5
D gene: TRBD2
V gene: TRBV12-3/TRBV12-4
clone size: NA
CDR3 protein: CASSRVSTSAETQYF
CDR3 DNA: TGTGCCAGCAGCCGAGTCTCGACTAGCGCGGAGACCCAGTACTTC

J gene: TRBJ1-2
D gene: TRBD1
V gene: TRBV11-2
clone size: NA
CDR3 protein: CASSLETGGVNGYTF
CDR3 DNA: TGTGCCAGCAGCTTAGAGACAGGGGGCGTCAATGGCTACACCTTC

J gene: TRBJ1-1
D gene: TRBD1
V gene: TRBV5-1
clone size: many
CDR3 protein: CASTSTGLGTEAFF
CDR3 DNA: TGCGCCAGCACTTCGACAGGGTTGGGCACTGAAGCTTTCTTT

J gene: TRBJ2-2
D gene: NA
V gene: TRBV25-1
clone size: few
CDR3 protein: CASSDPARRANTGELFF
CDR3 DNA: TGTGCCAGCAGTGATCCCGCGCGAAGGGCGAACACCGGGGAGCTGTTTTTT

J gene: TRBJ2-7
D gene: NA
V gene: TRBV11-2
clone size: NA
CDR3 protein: CASSFLFSEQYF
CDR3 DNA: TGTGCCAGCAGCTTCTTGTTCTCCGAGCAGTACTTC

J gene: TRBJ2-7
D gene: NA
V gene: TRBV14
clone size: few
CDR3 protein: CASSQVREQYF
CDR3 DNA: TGTGCCAGCAGCCAAGTCCGAGAGCAGTACTTC

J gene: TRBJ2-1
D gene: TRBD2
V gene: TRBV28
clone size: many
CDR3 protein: CASNAGTTSNEQFF
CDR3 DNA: TGTGCCAGCAACGCCGGGACTACCTCCAATGAGCAGTTCTTC

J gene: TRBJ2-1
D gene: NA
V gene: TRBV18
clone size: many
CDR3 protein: CASSGQGYNEQFF
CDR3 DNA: TGTGCCAGCTCAGGCCAAGGGTACAATGAGCAGTTCTTC

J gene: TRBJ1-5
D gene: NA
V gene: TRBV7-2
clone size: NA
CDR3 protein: CASSLVGGGNQPQHF
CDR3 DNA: TGTGCCAGCAGCTTAGTCGGGGGTGGCAATCAGCCCCAGCATTTT

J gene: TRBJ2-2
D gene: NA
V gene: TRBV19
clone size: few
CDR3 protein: CASSPPSGELFF
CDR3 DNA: TGTGCCAGTAGTCCCCCTTCCGGGGAGCTGTTTTTT

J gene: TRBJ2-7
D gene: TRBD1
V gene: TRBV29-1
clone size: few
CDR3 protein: CSVSGGGRGYEQYF
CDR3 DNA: TGCAGCGTGTCAGGGGGCGGTCGGGGCTACGAGCAGTACTTC

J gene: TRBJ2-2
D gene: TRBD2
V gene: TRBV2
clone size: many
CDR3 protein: CASSPPSGSVNTGELFF
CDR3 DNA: TGTGCCAGCTCTCCCCCTAGCGGGAGTGTCAACACCGGGGAGCTGTTTTTT

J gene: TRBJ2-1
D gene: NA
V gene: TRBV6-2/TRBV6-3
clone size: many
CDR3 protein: CASSVRGEQFF
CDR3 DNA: TGTGCCAGCAGTGTCAGGGGTGAGCAGTTCTTC

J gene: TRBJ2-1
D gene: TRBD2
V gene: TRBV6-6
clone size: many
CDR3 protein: CASIRTSGGTGAYNEQFF
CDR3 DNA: TGTGCCAGCATCCGGACTAGCGGGGGGACGGGGGCCTACAATGAGCAGTTCTTC

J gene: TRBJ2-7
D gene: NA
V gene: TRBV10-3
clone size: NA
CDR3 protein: CAISESRLSTGGYEQYF
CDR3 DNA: TGTGCCATCAGTGAGTCCCGCCTTTCTACAGGTGGTTACGAGCAGTACTTC

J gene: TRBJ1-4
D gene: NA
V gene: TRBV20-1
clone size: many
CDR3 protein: CSARIGRGNEKLFF
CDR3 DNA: TGCAGTGCTAGAATCGGCAGGGGAAATGAAAAACTGTTTTTT

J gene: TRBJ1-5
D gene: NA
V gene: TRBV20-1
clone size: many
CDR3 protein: CSASRVDQPQHF
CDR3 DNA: TGCAGTGCATCCAGGGTTGATCAGCCCCAGCATTTT

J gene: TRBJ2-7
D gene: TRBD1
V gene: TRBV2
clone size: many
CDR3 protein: CASSTGAYEQYF
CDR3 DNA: TGTGCCAGCAGTACAGGGGCCTACGAGCAGTACTTC

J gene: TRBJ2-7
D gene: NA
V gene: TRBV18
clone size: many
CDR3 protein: CASSLTGSSYEQYF
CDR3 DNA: TGTGCCAGCTCACTGACCGGGTCCTCCTACGAGCAGTACTTC

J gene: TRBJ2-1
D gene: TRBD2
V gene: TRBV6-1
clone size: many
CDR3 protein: CASTGGLAGLLGFF
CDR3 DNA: TGTGCCAGCACGGGGGGACTAGCGGGACTACTGGGGTTCTTC

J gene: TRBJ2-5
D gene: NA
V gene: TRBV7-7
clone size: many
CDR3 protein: CASSLESRETQYF
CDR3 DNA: TGTGCTAGCAGCTTAGAGTCCAGGGAGACCCAGTACTTC

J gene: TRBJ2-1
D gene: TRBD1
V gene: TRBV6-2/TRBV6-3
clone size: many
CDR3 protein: CASSYRDRGNEQFF
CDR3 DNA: TGTGCCAGCAGTTATAGGGACAGGGGTAATGAGCAGTTCTTC

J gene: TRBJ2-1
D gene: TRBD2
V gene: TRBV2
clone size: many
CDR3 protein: CASRTGGAYNEQFF
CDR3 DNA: TGTGCCAGCAGAACGGGAGGGGCTTACAATGAGCAGTTCTTC

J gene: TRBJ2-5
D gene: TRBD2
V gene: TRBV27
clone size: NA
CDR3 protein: CAGSSSGSLGTQYF
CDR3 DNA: TGTGCCGGCAGTTCCAGCGGGAGCCTGGGGACCCAGTACTTC

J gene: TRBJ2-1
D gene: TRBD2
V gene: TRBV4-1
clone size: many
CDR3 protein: CASSQGVSGPYNEQFF
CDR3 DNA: TGCGCCAGCAGCCAAGGGGTTAGCGGGCCCTACAATGAGCAGTTCTTC

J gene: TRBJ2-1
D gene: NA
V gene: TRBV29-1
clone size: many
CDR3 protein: CSAQPRRDNEQFF
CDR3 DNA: TGCAGCGCACAACCCAGACGGGACAATGAGCAGTTCTTC

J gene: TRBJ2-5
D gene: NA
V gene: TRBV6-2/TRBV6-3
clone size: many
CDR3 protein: CASSYSGRTGTGQETQYF
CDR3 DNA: TGTGCCAGCAGTTACTCAGGGCGGACCGGGACCGGCCAAGAGACCCAGTACTTC

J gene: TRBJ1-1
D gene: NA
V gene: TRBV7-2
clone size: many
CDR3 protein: CASSSIGRIAEAFF
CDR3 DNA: TGTGCCAGCAGCTCTATAGGGAGGATTGCTGAAGCTTTCTTT

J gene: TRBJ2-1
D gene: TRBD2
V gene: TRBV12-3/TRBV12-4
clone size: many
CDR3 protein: CASSLPGLVRREQFF
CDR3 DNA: TGTGCCAGCAGTTTACCGGGACTAGTACGGCGTGAGCAGTTCTTC

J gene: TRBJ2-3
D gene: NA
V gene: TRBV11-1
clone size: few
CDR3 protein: CASSSEVFTDTQYF
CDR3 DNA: TGTGCCAGCAGCTCCGAGGTATTCACAGATACGCAGTATTTT

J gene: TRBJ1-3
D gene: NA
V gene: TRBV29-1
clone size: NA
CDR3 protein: CSVEWRNSRNTIYF
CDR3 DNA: TGCAGCGTTGAATGGCGGAACTCTAGAAACACCATATATTTT

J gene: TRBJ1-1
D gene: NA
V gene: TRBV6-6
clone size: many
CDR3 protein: CASSYSIGQQNTEAFF
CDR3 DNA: TGTGCCAGCAGTTACTCGATAGGACAACAGAACACTGAAGCTTTCTTT

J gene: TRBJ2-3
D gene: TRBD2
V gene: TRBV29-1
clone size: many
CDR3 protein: CSVEGGRSKDTQYF
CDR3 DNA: TGCAGCGTTGAGGGGGGGAGGAGTAAAGATACGCAGTATTTT

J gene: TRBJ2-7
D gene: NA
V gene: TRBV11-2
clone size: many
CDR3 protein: CASTSTQTSSYEQYF
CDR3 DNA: TGTGCCAGCACCTCAACCCAGACTAGCTCCTACGAGCAGTACTTC

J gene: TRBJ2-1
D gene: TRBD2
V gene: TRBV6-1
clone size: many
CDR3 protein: CASSEQPSGRSEQFF
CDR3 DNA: TGTGCCAGCAGTGAACAACCTAGCGGGAGGTCTGAGCAGTTCTTC

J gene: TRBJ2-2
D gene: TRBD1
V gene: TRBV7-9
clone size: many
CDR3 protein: CASSWDRENTGELFF
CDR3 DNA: TGTGCCAGCAGCTGGGACAGGGAGAACACCGGGGAGCTGTTTTTT

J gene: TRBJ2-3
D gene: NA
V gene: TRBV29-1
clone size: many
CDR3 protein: CSVEVWAGRGDTQYF
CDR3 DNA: TGCAGCGTTGAAGTCTGGGCAGGGAGAGGTGATACGCAGTATTTT

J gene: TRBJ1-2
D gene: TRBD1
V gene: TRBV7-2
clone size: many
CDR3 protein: CASSLADRERGYGYTF
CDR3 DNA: TGTGCCAGCAGCTTAGCAGACAGGGAGAGGGGATATGGCTACACCTTC